This T cell receptor beta chain is from a study of immune characterization of retroperitoneal liposarcoma. Each CDR3 protein gets one entry after TCRdb re-called the PCR reads with MiXCR. The sample carries approximately 1,500 distinct CDR3 sequences, under 55% recorded once. V lost 4 bases and J lost 4; bases outside the gene matches: 12. From germline, CDR1 is MNHNS and CDR2 SASEGT. This CDR3 has 18 amino acids. This clonotype is large within its sample. Source material: tumor tissue. This clonotype originated in a female donor with retroperitoneal liposarcoma. The chain joins TRBV6-1 to TRBJ2-3, with TRBD2 matching over 12 bases. CDR3 amino acids: CASSGLPLLAGGSDTQYF. CDR3 coding DNA: TGTGCCAGCAGTGGCCTACCCCTTCTAGCGGGAGGGTCAGATACGCAGTATTTT.